A selection of T cell receptor beta chains follows, all from one sample in a study of blood T cell repertoires in COVID-19. Clones were read by immunoSEQ multiplex PCR, and TCRdb kept only the in-frame ones, dropping some. The table shows about 190,000 clones, with around nine tenths occurring only once. Sequences were obtained from peripheral blood. Every receptor here comes from a woman between 40 and 50 years old who had recovered from COVID-19. Both conserved end residues are part of each CDR3.

j_call	v_call	cdr3_aa
TRBJ2-3	TRBV11-3	CASSLGQGSTDTQYF
TRBJ2-7	TRBV7-9	CASSRGSPPYEQYF
TRBJ2-1	TRBV19	CASSIDPTGNEQFF
TRBJ2-7	TRBV11-3	CASSSPDRPYEQYF
TRBJ2-3	TRBV11-3	CASSPSTDTQYF
TRBJ2-7	TRBV27	CASSPYDRGANEQYF
TRBJ2-5	TRBV7-3	CASSRDGETQYF
TRBJ2-3	TRBV10-3	CAISEGLRDTQYF
TRBJ2-6	TRBV6-1	CASSEPGFGANVLTF
TRBJ1-2	TRBV30	CAWSPDRAGGYTF
TRBJ2-1	TRBV5-6	CASSRTTSSYNEQFF
TRBJ1-4	TRBV28	CASSLGLTTTNEKLFF
TRBJ2-3	TRBV5-1	CASSLGAGSTDTQYF
TRBJ2-2	TRBV7-3	CASSLGDYHTGELFF
TRBJ2-1	TRBV30	CAWSPGLAGGEQFF
TRBJ2-7	TRBV5-5	CASSLAGTGAYEQYF
TRBJ1-2	TRBV6-5	CASSYGGRAGYTF
TRBJ2-5	TRBV30	CAWSVREVRKETQYF
TRBJ1-4	TRBV10-2	CASRGPAVWEKLFF
TRBJ2-1	TRBV28	CASSPGGSGSDNEQFF
TRBJ2-5	TRBV10-3	CASGLGGVQETQYF
TRBJ1-1	TRBV29-1	CSVRLGAGNEAFF
TRBJ2-2	TRBV6-8	CASSYSKYNPRGRRRAGELFF
TRBJ1-5	TRBV15	CATSRDQTWAQPQHF
TRBJ2-1	TRBV19	CASSMTSGSYNEQFF
TRBJ2-3	TRBV28	CASSFSPGQFTDTQYF